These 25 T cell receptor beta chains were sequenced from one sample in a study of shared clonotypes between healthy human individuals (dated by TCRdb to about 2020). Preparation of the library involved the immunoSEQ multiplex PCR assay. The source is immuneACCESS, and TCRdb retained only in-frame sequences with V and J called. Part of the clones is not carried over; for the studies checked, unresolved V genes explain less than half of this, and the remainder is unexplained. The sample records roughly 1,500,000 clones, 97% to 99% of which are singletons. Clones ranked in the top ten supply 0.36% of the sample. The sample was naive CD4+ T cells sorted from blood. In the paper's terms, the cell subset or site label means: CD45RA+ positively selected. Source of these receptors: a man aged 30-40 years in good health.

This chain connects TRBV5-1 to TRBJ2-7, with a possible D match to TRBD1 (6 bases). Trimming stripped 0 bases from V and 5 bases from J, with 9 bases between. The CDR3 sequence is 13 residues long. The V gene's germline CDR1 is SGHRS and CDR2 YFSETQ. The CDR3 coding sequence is TGCGCCAGCAGCTTGGCAGGGGTCCACGAGCAGTACTTC. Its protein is CASSLAGVHEQYF.

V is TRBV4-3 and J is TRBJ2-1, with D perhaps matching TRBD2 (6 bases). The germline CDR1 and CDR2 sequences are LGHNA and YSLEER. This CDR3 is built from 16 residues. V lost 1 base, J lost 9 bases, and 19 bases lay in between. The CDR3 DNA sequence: TGCGCCAGCAGCCAAGTCACGGGAGTCGGCCATGGTGAGCAGTTCTTC. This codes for CASSQVTGVGHGEQFF.

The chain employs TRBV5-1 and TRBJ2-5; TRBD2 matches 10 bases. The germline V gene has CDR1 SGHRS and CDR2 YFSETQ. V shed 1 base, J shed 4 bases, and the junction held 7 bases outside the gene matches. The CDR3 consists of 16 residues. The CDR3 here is CASSLPLLAGAETQYF. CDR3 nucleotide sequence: TGCGCCAGCAGCTTGCCCCTCCTAGCGGGGGCAGAGACCCAGTACTTC.

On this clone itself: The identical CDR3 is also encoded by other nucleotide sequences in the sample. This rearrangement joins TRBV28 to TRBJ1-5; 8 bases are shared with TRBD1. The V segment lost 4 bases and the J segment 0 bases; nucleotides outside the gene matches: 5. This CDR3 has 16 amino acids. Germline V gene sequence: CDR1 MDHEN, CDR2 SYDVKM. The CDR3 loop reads CASSSWTGNSNQPQHF. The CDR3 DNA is TGTGCCAGCAGTTCTTGGACAGGGAATAGCAATCAGCCCCAGCATTTT.

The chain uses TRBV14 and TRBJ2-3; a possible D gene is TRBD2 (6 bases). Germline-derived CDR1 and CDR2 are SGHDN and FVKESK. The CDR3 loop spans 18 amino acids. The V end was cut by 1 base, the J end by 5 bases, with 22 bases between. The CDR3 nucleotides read TGTGCCAGCAGCCAAGGCCCTCGCGGGGCCCTAGGAGTAGATACGCAGTATTTT. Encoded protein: CASSQGPRGALGVDTQYF.

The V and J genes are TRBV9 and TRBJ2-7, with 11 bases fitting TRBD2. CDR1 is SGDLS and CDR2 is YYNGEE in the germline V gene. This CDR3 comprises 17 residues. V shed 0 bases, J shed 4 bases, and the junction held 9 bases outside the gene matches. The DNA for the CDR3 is TGTGCCAGCAGCGTAGCTTCGGGACTAGCGGAAGGGTACGAGCAGTACTTC. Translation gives CASSVASGLAEGYEQYF.

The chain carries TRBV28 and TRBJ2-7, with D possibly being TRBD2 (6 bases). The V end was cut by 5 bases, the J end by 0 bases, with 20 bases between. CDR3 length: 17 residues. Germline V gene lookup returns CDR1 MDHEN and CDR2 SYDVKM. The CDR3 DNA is TGTGCCAGCAGTCCACCCCTTTTGGCGGGGACCTCCTACGAGCAGTACTTC. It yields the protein CASSPPLLAGTSYEQYF.

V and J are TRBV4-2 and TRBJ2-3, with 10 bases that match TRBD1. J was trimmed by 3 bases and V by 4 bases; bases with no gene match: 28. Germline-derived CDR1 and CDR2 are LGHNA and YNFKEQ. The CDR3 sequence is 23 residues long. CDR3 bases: TGTGCCAGCAGCCCTGAGCCGTTTCGCCGGGACAGGGGAGTGCTAGACGCAACAGATACGCAGTATTTT. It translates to CASSPEPFRRDRGVLDATDTQYF.

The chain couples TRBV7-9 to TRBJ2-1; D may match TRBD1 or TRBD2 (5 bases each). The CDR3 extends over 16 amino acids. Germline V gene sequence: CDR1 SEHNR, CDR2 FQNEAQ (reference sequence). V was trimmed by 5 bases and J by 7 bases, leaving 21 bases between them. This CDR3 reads CASSPSGLGIGNEQFF. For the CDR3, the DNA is TGTGCCAGCAGCCCATCGGGGCTTGGGATTGGGAATGAGCAGTTCTTC.

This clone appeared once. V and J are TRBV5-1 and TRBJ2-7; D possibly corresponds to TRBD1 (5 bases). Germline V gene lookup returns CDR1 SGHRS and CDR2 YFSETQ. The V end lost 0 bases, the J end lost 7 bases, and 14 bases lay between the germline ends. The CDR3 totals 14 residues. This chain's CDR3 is CASSLGPPREEQYF. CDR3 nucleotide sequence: TGCGCCAGCAGCTTGGGACCCCCCAGGGAAGAGCAGTACTTC.

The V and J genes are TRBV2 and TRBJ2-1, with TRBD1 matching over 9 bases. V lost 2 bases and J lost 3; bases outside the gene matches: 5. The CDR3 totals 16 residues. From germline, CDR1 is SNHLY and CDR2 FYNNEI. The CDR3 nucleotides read TGTGCCAGCAGTGAAAGGGGGACAGGGATCTACAATGAGCAGTTCTTC. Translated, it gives CASSERGTGIYNEQFF.

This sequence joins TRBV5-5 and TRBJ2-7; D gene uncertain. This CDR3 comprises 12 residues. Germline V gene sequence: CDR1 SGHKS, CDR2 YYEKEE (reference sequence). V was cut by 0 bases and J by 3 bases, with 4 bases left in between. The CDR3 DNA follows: TGTGCCAGCAGCTTGGTTAGCTACGAGCAGTACTTC. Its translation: CASSLVSYEQYF.

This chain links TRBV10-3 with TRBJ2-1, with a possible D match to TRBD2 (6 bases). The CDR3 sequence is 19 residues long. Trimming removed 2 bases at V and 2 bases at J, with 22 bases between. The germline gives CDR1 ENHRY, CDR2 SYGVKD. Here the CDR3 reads CAISEPPLMGGAAYNEQFF. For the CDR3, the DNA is TGTGCCATCAGTGAGCCGCCCCTAATGGGGGGAGCAGCCTACAATGAGCAGTTCTTC.

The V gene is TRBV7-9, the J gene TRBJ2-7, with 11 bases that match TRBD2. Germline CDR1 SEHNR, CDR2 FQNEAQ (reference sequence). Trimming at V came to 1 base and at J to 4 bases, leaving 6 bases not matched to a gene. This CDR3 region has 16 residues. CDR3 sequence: CASSLGPSGRLYEQYF. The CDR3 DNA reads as TGTGCCAGCAGCTTAGGTCCTAGCGGGAGGTTATACGAGCAGTACTTC.

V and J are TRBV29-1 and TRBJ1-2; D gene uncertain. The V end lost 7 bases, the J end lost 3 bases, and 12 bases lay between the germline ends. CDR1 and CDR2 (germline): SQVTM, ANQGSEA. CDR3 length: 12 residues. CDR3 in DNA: TGCAGCGGCTCCGAGACGGACTATGGCTACACCTTC. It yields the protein CSGSETDYGYTF.

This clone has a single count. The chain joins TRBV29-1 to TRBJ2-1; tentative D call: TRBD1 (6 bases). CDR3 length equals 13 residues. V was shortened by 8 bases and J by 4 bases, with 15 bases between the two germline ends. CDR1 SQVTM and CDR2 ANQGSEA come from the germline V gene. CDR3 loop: CSPHRARYNEQFF. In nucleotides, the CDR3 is TGCAGCCCACACAGGGCCCGGTACAATGAGCAGTTCTTC.

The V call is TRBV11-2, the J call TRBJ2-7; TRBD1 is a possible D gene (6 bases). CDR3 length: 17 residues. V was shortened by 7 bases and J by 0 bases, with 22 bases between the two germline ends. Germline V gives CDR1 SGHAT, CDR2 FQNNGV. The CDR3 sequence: CASNPLRGTGNSYEQYF. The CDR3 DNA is TGTGCCAGCAACCCATTGAGGGGGACGGGGAACTCCTACGAGCAGTACTTC.

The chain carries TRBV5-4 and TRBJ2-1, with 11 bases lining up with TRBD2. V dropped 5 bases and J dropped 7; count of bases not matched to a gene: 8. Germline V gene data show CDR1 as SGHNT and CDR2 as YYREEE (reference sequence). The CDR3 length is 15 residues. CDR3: CASSSSGLAVNEQFF. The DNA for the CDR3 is TGTGCCAGCAGTTCATCGGGACTAGCGGTTAATGAGCAGTTCTTC.

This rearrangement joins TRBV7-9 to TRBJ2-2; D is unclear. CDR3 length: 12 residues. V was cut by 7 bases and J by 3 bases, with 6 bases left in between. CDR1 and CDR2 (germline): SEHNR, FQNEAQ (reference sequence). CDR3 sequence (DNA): TGTGCCAGCATGCTGGACACCGGGGAGCTGTTTTTT. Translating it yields CASMLDTGELFF.

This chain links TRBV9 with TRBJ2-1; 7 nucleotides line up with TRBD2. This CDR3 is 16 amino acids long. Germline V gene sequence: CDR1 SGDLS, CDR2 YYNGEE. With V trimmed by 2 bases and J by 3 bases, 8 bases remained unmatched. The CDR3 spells CASSVGTIIGYNEQFF. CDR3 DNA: TGTGCCAGCAGCGTGGGGACTATTATTGGCTACAATGAGCAGTTCTTC.

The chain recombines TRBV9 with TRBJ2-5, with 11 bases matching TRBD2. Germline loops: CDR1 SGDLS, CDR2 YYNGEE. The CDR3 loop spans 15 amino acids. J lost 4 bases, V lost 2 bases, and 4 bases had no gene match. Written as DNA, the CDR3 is TGTGCCAGCAGCGTCGATAGCGGGAGGGTAGAGACCCAGTACTTC. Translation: CASSVDSGRVETQYF.

This CDR3 is CASSLLAAGYTF. The DNA of the CDR3 is TGTGCCAGCAGTTTATTAGCGGCTGGCTACACCTTC. The chain is built from TRBV28 and TRBJ1-2; D is unclear. CDR1 is MDHEN, CDR2 SYDVKM, per germline. V was shortened by 1 base and J by 7 bases, with 7 bases between the two germline ends. CDR3 length: 12 amino acids.

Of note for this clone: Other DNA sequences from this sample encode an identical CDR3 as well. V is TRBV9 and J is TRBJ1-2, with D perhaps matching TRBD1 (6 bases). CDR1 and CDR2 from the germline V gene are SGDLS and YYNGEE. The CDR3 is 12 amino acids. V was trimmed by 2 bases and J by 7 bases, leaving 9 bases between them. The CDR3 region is CASSVGGFGYTF. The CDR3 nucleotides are TGTGCCAGCAGCGTGGGGGGCTTTGGCTACACCTTC.

The DNA of the CDR3 is TGTGCCATCAGTGAGTCGAGACAGGGATATACGCAGTATTTT. It encodes CAISESRQGYTQYF. V and J are TRBV10-3 and TRBJ2-3, with TRBD1 matching over 7 bases. CDR1 is ENHRY, CDR2 SYGVKD, per germline. The CDR3 length is 14 residues. Unmatched junction bases numbered 4, after V lost 0 bases and J lost 7 bases.

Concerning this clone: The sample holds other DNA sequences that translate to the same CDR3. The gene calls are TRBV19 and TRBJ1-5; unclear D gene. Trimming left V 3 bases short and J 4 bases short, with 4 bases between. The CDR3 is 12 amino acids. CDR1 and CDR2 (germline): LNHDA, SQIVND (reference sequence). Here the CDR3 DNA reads TGTGCCAGTAGTATTGTTAATCAGCCCCAGCATTTT. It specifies CASSIVNQPQHF. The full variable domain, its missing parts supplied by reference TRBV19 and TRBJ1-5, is DGGITQSPKYLFRKEGQNVTLSCEQNLNHDAMYWYRQDPGQGLRLIYYSQIVNDFQKGDIAEGYSVSREKKESFPLTVTSAQKNPTAFYLCASSIVNQPQHFGDGTRLSIL.